The following is a T cell receptor (beta chain) sequence with its context. The specificity of this receptor is unknown. Per-base quality was not reported, and no clone a single base away is much larger than it. Genomic DNA was isolated from the sorted cells so that the TCRbeta CDR3 region could be sequenced. The immunoSEQ Assay was used for sequencing of TCRbeta CDR3 regions. The table comes from immuneACCESS by way of TCRdb, which keeps in-frame sequences with V and J called. Part of the clones is missing from these tables; in studies checked, under half for an unresolved V gene and the rest for unknown reasons. Recorded for this sample are about 53,000 clones; around 87% of them occurred a single time. The top ten hold 9.5% to 13% of the sample. The data originate from a study of OX40 agonist ivuxolimab in advanced cancers. Context from the whole study: Ivuxolimab was an agonistic, fully human IgG2 monoclonal antibody directed against OX40 (CD134), a costimulatory receptor. Intravenous ivuxolimab was administered to patients every 2 weeks at six dose levels: 0.01, 0.1, 0.3, 1.5, 3 and 10 mg/kg. Of the roughly 52 patients in dose escalation, about 20 had hepatocellular carcinoma, some 15 had melanoma, 9 had renal cell carcinoma and 9 had head and neck cancer. The dose-escalation cohort was 82.7% male with a mean age of approximately 59 years, ranging from roughly 20 to 85. Patients were allowed to have had prior anti-PD-1, anti-PD-L1 or anti-CTLA-4 therapy, and less than 45% of the dose-escalation patients had previously received checkpoint inhibitors. Partial responses were achieved by three dose-escalation patients, of whom one had hepatocellular carcinoma and two had cutaneous melanoma. Peripheral TCRbeta sequencing was intended to test whether TCR sequence diversity was altered and clonal T-cell expansion was caused by ivuxolimab. The paper reports the monotherapy dose-escalation portion (N of about 47 patients) of the phase I ivuxolimab trial. Overall study results and their limits: In the 0.1-3.0 mg/kg groups, partial responders were among the patients with the lowest normalized peripheral clonal expansion, particularly in CD8+ T cells. On average, CD8+ T cells showed more expanded clones than CD4+ T cells after ivuxolimab. Low levels of normalized T-cell clonal expansion were also seen in some patients who did not respond. Antigen specificity was not determined for the clonally expanded peripheral T cells. At doses of 0.1 to 3.0 mg/kg, clonal expansion of both CD4+ and CD8+ T cells in blood was seen between baseline and week 6.

Patients with autoimmune disease history or receiving systemic immunosuppression were excluded from the trial. In every dose cohort, peripheral blood was drawn for TCR sequencing at baseline, cycle 4 day 1, and cycle 7 day 1. Samples were obtained from an open-label, multicenter, first-in-human phase I dose-escalation trial of ivuxolimab. Adults with locally advanced or metastatic head and neck squamous cell, hepatocellular, melanoma or renal cell carcinoma were enrolled in the trial. Before TCR sequencing, CD4+ T cells and CD8+ T cells were sorted from peripheral blood as separate populations. According to the germline V gene, CDR1 reads SGHAT and CDR2 reads FQNNGV. At the junction V is shortened by 3 bases and J by 7 bases; bases outside the gene matches: 7. The CDR3 covers 14 residues, taking in both the cysteine and the phenylalanine. Only CDR3 DNA is held: 42 bases, read in frame from base 1.

The receptor was isolated from an adult with an advanced solid tumor such as melanoma, head and neck, liver or kidney cancer. Sequences were derived from CD4+ or CD8+ T cells sorted from blood, sampled in a trial of the OX40 agonist ivuxolimab. In this chain, TRBV11-2 is recombined with TRBJ2-7; TRBD1 agrees with 9 junctional bases. The DNA sequence reads TGTGCCAGCAGCTTCAACAGGGGGCAGGGGGAGCAGTACTTC. This sequence encodes CASSFNRGQGEQYF.